The following is a TCR beta chain sequence with its context. TRB rearrangements were amplified by multiplex PCR with BIOMED2 TRB-A/B primers. TCRdb independently ran MiXCR on the multiplex PCR reads; one entry per CDR3 protein. The data hold around 7,500 distinct CDR3 sequences, with less than 45% observed a single time. These data belong to a study of T and B cells in COVID-19 patients. From blood, roughly 220-550 ng of genomic DNA served as TRB template. The CDR3 spans 18 residues. Looked up from germline, CDR1 is MNHEY and CDR2 is SVGAGI. After removal of 0 bases from V and 3 bases from J, the junction contained 5 bases not matched to a gene.

This receptor was taken from a human donor who had recovered from COVID-19. The sequencing sample was made of blood. This chain links TRBV6-5 with TRBJ2-6, with 10 bases aligning to TRBD1. DNA for the CDR3: TGTGCCAGCAGTTACTCACCGACAGGGGGCAGTGGGGCCAACGTCCTGACTTTC. Translated: CASSYSPTGGSGANVLTF.